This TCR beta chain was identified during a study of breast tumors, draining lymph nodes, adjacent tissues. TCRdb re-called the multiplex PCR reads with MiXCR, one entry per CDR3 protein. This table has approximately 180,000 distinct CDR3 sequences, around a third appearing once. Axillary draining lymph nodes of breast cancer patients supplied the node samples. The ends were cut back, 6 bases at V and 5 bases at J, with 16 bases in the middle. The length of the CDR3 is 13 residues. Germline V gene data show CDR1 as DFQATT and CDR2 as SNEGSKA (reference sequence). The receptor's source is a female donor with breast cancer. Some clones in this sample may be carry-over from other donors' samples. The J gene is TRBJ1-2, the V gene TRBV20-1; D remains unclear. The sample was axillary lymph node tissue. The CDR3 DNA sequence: TGCAGTGCGTGGCCCTCTGGAGGTTATGGCTACACCTTC. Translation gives CSAWPSGGYGYTF.